Only a few counts were recorded for the clone carrying this T cell receptor (beta chain). What it recognizes is unknown. Trimming at V came to 6 bases and at J to 3 bases, leaving 17 bases not matched to a gene. Per germline, CDR1 MGHDK and CDR2 SYGVNS. CDR3 length: 20 amino acids. The data were taken from a study of blood T cells in healthy people across ages. Findings of the study overall: TCR beta diversity per million T cells fell roughly linearly with age.

The individuals who served as donors were healthy Caucasians living in Russia, aged about 6 to 95. The authors ran a second PCR of 7 to 11 cycles using a sample-barcoded 5' primer and a J-beta primer mix. The template-switch adaptor, which had 12 random nucleotides, put a tag on each cDNA molecule. All samples yielded 3 million or more CDR3-containing paired-end reads. TCRdb itself ran the 5' RACE reads through MiXCR, one entry per CDR3 protein. The sample carries about 640,000 distinct CDR3 sequences, around three fifths recorded once. The chain employs TRBV25-1 and TRBJ2-3; 14 bases align to TRBD2. This receptor was taken from a man in his sixties in good health. Sequencing was performed on blood. This CDR3 reads CASSPRGRGTSGGYTDTQYF. For the CDR3, the DNA is TGTGCCAGCAGCCCCCGGGGCCGAGGGACTAGCGGGGGATATACAGATACGCAGTATTTT. The variable domain in full, with the rest retrieved from reference TRBV25-1 and TRBJ2-3, is EADIYQTPRYLVIGTGKKITLECSQTMGHDKMYWYQQDPGMELHLIHYSYGVNSTEKGDLSSESTVSRIRTEHFPLTLESARPSHTSQYLCASSPRGRGTSGGYTDTQYFGPGTRLTVL.